This TCR beta chain was recorded in a study of OX40 agonist ivuxolimab in advanced cancers. Background on the study: Two patients with cutaneous melanoma and one with hepatocellular carcinoma, three in total, showed partial responses.

Assay used: immunoSEQ multiplex PCR; TCRdb lists only in-frame clones, some missing. The sample consists of 77,000 or so clones, 90% of them appearing once. Between the trimmed V and J ends, which lost 6 bases and 8 bases, there was a span of 13 bases. The length of the CDR3 is 11 residues. CDR1 is DFQATT, CDR2 SNEGSKA, per germline (reference sequence). Sample: CD4+ or CD8+ T cells sorted from blood, taken in a trial of the OX40 agonist ivuxolimab. V is TRBV20-1 and J is TRBJ1-2; no clear D. The receptor comes from an adult with an advanced solid tumor such as melanoma, head and neck, liver or kidney cancer. CDR3 nucleotides: TGCAGTGCCCCAGCGGGGTACGGCTACACCTTC. This translates into CSAPAGYGYTF.